The rows below give T cell receptor beta chains drawn from one sample of a study of blood T cell repertoires in COVID-19. Using immunoSEQ multiplex PCR, the repertoire was profiled, and TCRdb retains in-frame clones only, with some absent. The repertoire has approximately 150,000 clones, over 70% of them found once; the top ten carry around 1.7%. Sequenced material: peripheral blood. Receptors originate from a woman in her 50s with acute or convalescent COVID-19. Each CDR3 is given with its conserved first and last residue. The D gene is left open where the match is weak. Clone size is given for some rows only: seen once, a few or many times, or a class if the clone is expanded.

V gene	clone size	J gene	D gene	CDR3 length	CDR3 protein	CDR3 DNA
TRBV5-5	-	TRBJ1-2	TRBD1	15	CASSPGQGALKGYTF	TGTGCCAGCAGCCCTGGACAGGGGGCGTTAAAAGGCTACACCTTC
TRBV29-1	-	TRBJ2-7	TRBD1	13	CSGGTGISYEQYF	TGCAGCGGGGGGACAGGGATCTCCTACGAGCAGTACTTC
TRBV5-1	-	TRBJ2-3	TRBD2	16	CASSLLAGGVRDTQYF	TGCGCCAGCAGCTTACTAGCGGGAGGGGTGAGAGATACGCAGTATTTT
TRBV5-4	-	TRBJ2-2	TRBD1	18	CASTTPGQGAGVTGELFF	TGTGCCAGCACCACGCCCGGGCAGGGGGCTGGGGTCACCGGGGAGCTGTTTTTT
TRBV2	-	TRBJ1-1	TRBD1	15	CASPTGGAVNTEAFF	TGTGCCAGCCCGACAGGGGGCGCGGTGAACACTGAAGCTTTCTTT
TRBV6-5	-	TRBJ2-7	TRBD1	15	CASTPGQGISYEQYF	TGTGCCAGCACCCCGGGACAGGGGATTTCCTACGAGCAGTACTTC
TRBV6-6	-	TRBJ1-5	TRBD1	18	CASSREAGGAGSNQPQHF	TGTGCCAGCAGTCGAGAGGCAGGGGGCGCGGGGAGCAATCAGCCCCAGCATTTT
TRBV5-1	-	TRBJ2-1	-	15	CASSFIGTVTNEQFF	TGCGCCAGCAGCTTTATTGGGACTGTAACCAATGAGCAGTTCTTC
TRBV19	-	TRBJ2-2	-	21	CASSIIGTGILAGSNTGELFF	TGTGCCAGTAGTATAATTGGGACAGGAATACTAGCGGGCTCGAACACCGGGGAGCTGTTTTTT
TRBV4-2	-	TRBJ1-2	TRBD1	14	CASSQETGGYGYTF	TGTGCCAGCAGCCAGGAGACAGGGGGCTATGGCTACACCTTC
TRBV7-9	-	TRBJ1-5	-	13	CASSLSSNQPQHF	TGTGCCAGCAGCCTAAGTAGCAATCAGCCCCAGCATTTT
TRBV2	once	TRBJ1-6	-	15	CASSEAGGGKAPLHF	TGTGCCAGCAGTGAAGCAGGGGGTGGGAAAGCACCCCTCCACTTT
TRBV5-1	-	TRBJ2-2	TRBD1	15	CASSFPGGNTGELFF	TGCGCCAGCAGCTTCCCAGGGGGGAACACCGGGGAGCTGTTTTTT
TRBV28	-	TRBJ2-1	TRBD2	15	CASSPPGLAGREQFF	TGTGCCAGCAGCCCACCGGGACTAGCGGGGCGTGAGCAGTTCTTC
TRBV3-1/TRBV3-2	once	TRBJ1-6	-	16	CASSQDFRYGNSPLHF	TGTGCCAGCAGCCAAGATTTCCGATATGGCAATTCACCCCTCCACTTT
TRBV18	-	TRBJ2-1	TRBD2	17	CASSPQLAGVGYNEQFF	TGTGCCAGCTCACCACAACTAGCGGGAGTTGGATACAATGAGCAGTTCTTC
TRBV19	once	TRBJ1-1	-	12	CASSRGLSEAFF	TGTGCCAGTAGTCGTGGACTAAGTGAAGCTTTCTTT
TRBV5-4	-	TRBJ2-7	TRBD2	16	CASTPGTSWSRGEQYF	TGTGCCAGCACCCCCGGGACTAGCTGGAGCCGCGGTGAGCAGTACTTC
TRBV7-9	-	TRBJ2-1	TRBD2	15	CASSPTSGGYNEQFF	TGTGCCAGCAGCCCGACTAGCGGGGGTTACAATGAGCAGTTCTTC
TRBV15	-	TRBJ2-7	-	14	CATSMTRTAGEQYF	TGTGCCACCAGCATGACAAGGACAGCTGGCGAGCAGTACTTC
TRBV29-1	few	TRBJ1-5	TRBD1	14	CSAATGTGSQPQHF	TGCAGCGCCGCCACCGGGACAGGGTCTCAGCCCCAGCATTTT
TRBV5-1	-	TRBJ2-2	-	14	CASSWGDRSGELFF	TGCGCCAGCAGCTGGGGTGACAGGTCCGGGGAGCTGTTTTTT
TRBV29-1	-	TRBJ2-1	TRBD2	14	CSIKGLAGYNEQFF	TGCAGTATTAAAGGGCTAGCGGGTTACAATGAGCAGTTCTTC
TRBV20-1	-	TRBJ2-3	TRBD2	16	CSASIGGRGPTDTQYF	TGCAGTGCTAGTATTGGCGGGAGAGGTCCAACAGATACGCAGTATTTT
TRBV19	few	TRBJ1-2	-	13	CASSIAGVYGYTF	TGTGCCAGTAGTATAGCCGGGGTCTATGGCTACACCTTC
TRBV19	-	TRBJ1-6	-	17	CASSSQGGRSYNSPLHF	TGTGCCAGTAGTTCCCAAGGGGGTCGGTCCTATAATTCACCCCTCCACTTT